Presented here are 30 T cell receptor beta chains from one specimen sequenced in a study of T cells after posttransplantation cyclophosphamide. Treatment was busulfan-fludarabine conditioning, a marrow graft, and cyclophosphamide on days +3 and +4. The method was immunoSEQ multiplex PCR; TCRdb's version includes in-frame clones alone and lacks a portion of them. The sample contains several thousand clones, almost 85% of which appear only once. Sample: CD8+ T cells sorted from PBMCs, taken 1404 days after allogeneic stem cell transplant with posttransplant cyclophosphamide. These receptor sequences come from a female patient between 50 and 60 years old who received an allogeneic stem cell transplant from a related donor, was CMV-positive, and had no GVHD. T cells may partly derive from the graft donor.

V and J are TRBV6-5 and TRBJ1-4; D unresolved. Trimming left V 4 bases short and J 4 bases short, with 10 bases between. The germline V gene has CDR1 MNHEY and CDR2 SVGAGI. The CDR3 sequence is 14 residues long. CDR3 DNA: TGTGCCAGCAGTTGCGGCAGCCTTAATGAAAAACTGTTTTTT. Translation: CASSCGSLNEKLFF.

This chain connects TRBV6-1 to TRBJ2-4, with D possibly matching TRBD2 (6 bases). CDR3 length equals 11 residues. The V and J ends lost 5 bases and 11 bases respectively, with 10 bases between them. Germline CDR1 and CDR2: MNHNS and SASEGT. The CDR3, as DNA: TGTGCCAGCAGTTCGGGGACTCTTCAGTACTTC. The encoded protein is CASSSGTLQYF.

The CDR3 spells CASRVGLAAYEQYF. As DNA, the CDR3 is TGTGCCAGCAGGGTTGGACTAGCGGCCTACGAGCAGTACTTC. The gene calls are TRBV27 and TRBJ2-7; 10 bases align to TRBD2. V trimming: 6 bases; J trimming: 2 bases; junction bases outside the gene matches: 4. Germline V CDR1 and CDR2: MNHEY, SMNVEV (reference sequence). The CDR3 is 14 residues long.

This sequence joins TRBV5-1 and TRBJ1-1; weak D call: TRBD1 (5 bases). Germline CDR1 SGHRS, CDR2 YFSETQ. V lost 7 bases and J 4 bases, leaving 11 bases between the germline ends. The CDR3 length is 12 residues. For the CDR3, the DNA is TGCGCCAGCCGCGCGGGGGTCACTGAAGCTTTCTTT. Amino acid sequence: CASRAGVTEAFF.

This chain joins TRBV4-1 and TRBJ2-1; 12 nucleotides match TRBD2. Germline CDR1 is MGHRA and CDR2 is YSYEKL. V dropped 2 bases and J dropped 9; count of bases not matched to a gene: 8. The CDR3 contains 16 residues. The CDR3 loop reads CASSQSLAGGPGEQFF. The CDR3 nucleotides read TGCGCCAGCAGCCAATCGCTAGCGGGAGGGCCCGGTGAGCAGTTCTTC.

This rearrangement joins TRBV7-8 to TRBJ1-1; 9 bases line up with TRBD1. V dropped 5 bases and J dropped 0; count of bases not matched to a gene: 4. The germline CDR1 and CDR2 sequences are SGHVS and FQNEAQ. The CDR3 is 15 residues long. As DNA, the CDR3 is TGTGCCAGCAGCCCCGGGACAGGGCTGAACACTGAAGCTTTCTTT. It encodes CASSPGTGLNTEAFF.

The V gene is TRBV9, the J gene TRBJ1-1, with 7 bases lining up with TRBD1. From germline, CDR1 is SGDLS and CDR2 YYNGEE. V shed 3 bases, J shed 5 bases, and the junction held 10 bases outside the gene matches. The CDR3 has 15 amino acids. The CDR3 coding sequence is TGTGCCAGCAGCGCCCGGACAGGTGGGGTGACTGAAGCTTTCTTT. Amino acid sequence: CASSARTGGVTEAFF.

This chain links TRBV11-2 with TRBJ1-1; TRBD1 agrees at 9 bases. This CDR3 has 14 residues. Germline V lookup: CDR1 SGHAT, CDR2 FQNNGV. V lost 1 base and J lost 7; bases outside the gene matches: 4. CDR3 amino acids: CASSLGTGGFEAFF. CDR3 bases: TGTGCCAGCAGCTTAGGAACAGGGGGCTTTGAAGCTTTCTTT.

The rearrangement links TRBV5-6 to TRBJ2-1; 8 bases are shared with TRBD2. The trim removed 7 bases at V and 2 bases at J, leaving 11 bases unmatched. CDR1 and CDR2 (germline): SGHDT, YYEEEE. The CDR3 is 16 amino acids. The CDR3 here is CASWGVTGGPYNEQFF. The DNA for the CDR3 is TGTGCCAGCTGGGGGGTGACGGGAGGGCCCTACAATGAGCAGTTCTTC.

As to this clone: A junction end diverges from the germline sequence, so it may reflect a read error. The chain combines TRBV27 with TRBJ2-7; TRBD1 agrees at 9 bases. The CDR3 runs 17 residues. Germline V CDR1 and CDR2: MNHEY, SMNVEV (reference sequence). In DNA form, the CDR3 reads TGTGCCAGCAGTCTATCCCCCGGACAGGGGAAGTCCTACGAGCAGTACTTC. Encoded protein: CASSLSPGQGKSYEQYF.

This chain links TRBV27 with TRBJ2-6; D is uncertain. This CDR3 contains 14 residues. Germline V gives CDR1 MNHEY, CDR2 SMNVEV (reference sequence). Trimming took 4 bases from V and 3 from J, leaving 7 bases between them. As DNA, the CDR3 is TGTGCCAGCAGTTCCCTAAGTGGGGCCAACGTCCTGACTTTC. Its protein product is CASSSLSGANVLTF.

This rearrangement joins TRBV7-8 to TRBJ2-7; weak D call: TRBD1 (6 bases). The CDR3 runs to 18 residues. V dropped 0 bases and J dropped 0 bases, with 18 bases sitting between them. The germline V gene encodes CDR1 SGHVS and CDR2 FQNEAQ. The CDR3 sequence is CASSLALQGTVVSYEQYF. CDR3 in DNA: TGTGCCAGCAGCTTAGCCCTCCAGGGGACGGTTGTCTCCTACGAGCAGTACTTC.

The chain combines TRBV5-1 with TRBJ2-3; the match to TRBD2 covers 12 bases. The CDR3 consists of 16 residues. In germline, CDR1 is SGHRS, CDR2 YFSETQ. V lost 4 bases, J lost 1 base, and 4 bases stayed unmatched. The CDR3 region has the DNA TGCGCCAGCAGCACGACTAGCGGGAGTGGCACAGATACGCAGTATTTT. This gives the protein CASSTTSGSGTDTQYF.

The chain joins TRBV4-3 to TRBJ2-7, with 8 bases lining up with TRBD1. V was clipped by 3 bases and J by 5 bases; unmatched bases: 12. The length of the CDR3 is 16 residues. Germline V gene data show CDR1 as LGHNA and CDR2 as YSLEER. The DNA of the CDR3 is TGCGCCAGCAGCCAGGTGGCAAAGGACAGGGTCAACGAGCAGTACTTC. This gives the protein CASSQVAKDRVNEQYF.

The J gene is TRBJ2-1, the V gene TRBV28, with D possibly being TRBD1 (6 bases). CDR3 length equals 13 residues. V was cut by 5 bases and J by 15 bases, with 20 bases left in between. Germline lookup yields CDR1 MDHEN and CDR2 SYDVKM. CDR3 in amino acids: CASSPLLEGVAFF. The CDR3 coding sequence is TGTGCCAGCAGTCCTTTACTAGAGGGGGTTGCGTTCTTC.

This clone was seen a few times. V is TRBV21-1 and J is TRBJ1-1; TRBD1 was called by the table and not checked on the DNA. TRBV21-1 has pseudogene status. CDR3 length: 16 amino acids. The CDR3 reads CASSRLTGDVNTEAFF. The CDR3 bases are TGTGCCAGCAGCAGACTAACAGGGGACGTGAACACTGAAGCTTTCTTT.

The chain combines TRBV7-2 with TRBJ1-5; 8 positions match TRBD1. This CDR3 is 15 amino acids long. Germline CDR1 reads SGHTA; CDR2 reads FQGNSA. The J segment lost 1 base and the V segment lost 5 bases, leaving 4 bases of the junction unmatched. In nucleotides, the CDR3 is TGTGCCAGCAGCCCACAGGGGGAGAGCAATCAGCCCCAGCATTTT. Residues: CASSPQGESNQPQHF.

This clone was picked up one time. This chain links TRBV7-9 with TRBJ2-3; 11 bases fit TRBD2. This CDR3 region has 17 residues. Per germline, CDR1 SEHNR and CDR2 FQNEAQ (reference sequence). V trimming: 2 bases; J trimming: 2 bases; junction bases outside the gene matches: 6. As DNA, the CDR3 is TGTGCCAGCAGCTTACTAAAACTAGCGGGGGCCACAGATACGCAGTATTTT. It codes for CASSLLKLAGATDTQYF.

The genes are TRBV9 and TRBJ2-5; TRBD2 agrees at 10 bases. V gave up 3 bases and J gave up 1 base; unmatched junction bases: 9. This CDR3 has 17 amino acids. Germline CDR1 and CDR2: SGDLS and YYNGEE. CDR3 DNA: TGTGCCAGCAGCGGAACTTCTAGCGGGAGTTCCCAAGAGACCCAGTACTTC. Translating it yields CASSGTSSGSSQETQYF.

This clone was picked up a small number of times. The chain carries TRBV19 and TRBJ2-7, with a tentative D call TRBD2 (5 bases). The CDR3 spans 14 residues. Germline V gene lookup returns CDR1 LNHDA and CDR2 SQIVND (reference sequence). Trimming stripped 1 base from V and 2 bases from J, with 9 bases between. The CDR3 protein is CASSIGTLTYEQYF. CDR3 in DNA: TGTGCCAGTAGTATAGGGACTTTAACCTACGAGCAGTACTTC.

The sample holds a few counts of this clone. The germline gene is not matched at one end of the junction; a read error may be the cause. The V gene is TRBV5-1, the J gene TRBJ1-1; a weak D match, TRBD1 (5 bases). Germline V gene lookup returns CDR1 SGHRS and CDR2 YFSETQ. The CDR3 is made up of 16 amino acids. CDR3: CASSLGLPPRDTEAFF. The DNA of the CDR3 is TGCGCCAGCAGTTTGGGGCTCCCCCCTCGGGACACTGAAGCTTTCTTT.

The J gene is TRBJ1-5, the V gene TRBV6-5, with D uncertain. This CDR3 has 15 residues. Trimming removed 1 base at V and 3 bases at J, with 10 bases between. The germline V gene encodes CDR1 MNHEY and CDR2 SVGAGI. The CDR3 loop reads CASSYLRADNQPQHF. The CDR3 DNA sequence: TGTGCCAGCAGTTACTTGCGAGCGGACAATCAGCCCCAGCATTTT.

This clone was seen once. The V and J genes are TRBV6-5 and TRBJ1-2; D may be TRBD1 (5 bases). Trimming pared 2 bases from V and 0 bases from J, leaving 10 bases between. Germline V CDR1 and CDR2: MNHEY, SVGAGI. CDR3 length: 15 residues. This CDR3 is CASSYGASANYGYTF. Here the CDR3 DNA reads TGTGCCAGCAGTTACGGGGCCAGTGCTAACTATGGCTACACCTTC.

The J gene is TRBJ2-2, the V gene TRBV9; 8 nucleotides align to TRBD2. This CDR3 region has 15 residues. Germline assignment: CDR1 SGDLS and CDR2 YYNGEE. V dropped 4 bases and J dropped 4; count of bases not matched to a gene: 6. The CDR3 reads CASSTSGGGTGELFF. CDR3 in DNA: TGTGCCAGCAGCACTAGCGGAGGGGGCACCGGGGAGCTGTTTTTT.

The chain carries TRBV29-1 and TRBJ1-1; D not certain. The V end lost 1 base, the J end lost 5 bases, and 5 bases lay between the germline ends. Germline V gene data show CDR1 as SQVTM and CDR2 as ANQGSEA. This CDR3 is built from 11 residues. CDR3 in amino acids: CSVEGETEAFF. DNA of the CDR3: TGCAGCGTTGAAGGGGAGACTGAAGCTTTCTTT.

This clone was counted a few times. The genes are TRBV19 and TRBJ2-7; 12 nucleotides match TRBD2. Trimming removed 7 bases from V and 2 bases from J; junction bases left unmatched: 6. Germline V gives CDR1 LNHDA, CDR2 SQIVND (reference sequence). CDR3 size: 15 residues. CDR3 nucleotide sequence: TGTGCCAGTACGTCAAGGACTAGCGGGGCCTACGAGCAGTACTTC. This sequence encodes CASTSRTSGAYEQYF.

The V and J genes are TRBV10-3 and TRBJ1-5, with 7 bases identical to TRBD1. Unmatched junction bases numbered 13, after V lost 10 bases and J lost 4 bases. Germline V lookup: CDR1 ENHRY, CDR2 SYGVKD. There are 15 residues in the CDR3. In nucleotides, the CDR3 is TGTGCCACAACAACCGGGGACAGCGCTAATCAGCCCCAGCATTTT. Translating gives CATTTGDSANQPQHF.

The gene calls are TRBV29-1 and TRBJ1-1; TRBD1 aligns across 7 bases. The germline V gene has CDR1 SQVTM and CDR2 ANQGSEA. V gave up 6 bases and J gave up 1 base; unmatched junction bases: 5. The CDR3 loop spans 13 amino acids. CDR3 region: CSVAGGENTEAFF. The CDR3 nucleotides read TGCAGCGTGGCAGGGGGAGAGAACACTGAAGCTTTCTTT.

This sequence joins TRBV6-5 and TRBJ2-7; a possible D gene is TRBD1 (6 bases). V was pared by 0 bases and J by 6 bases, with 12 bases between. Germline CDR1 reads MNHEY; CDR2 reads SVGAGI. This CDR3 has 14 residues. The CDR3 loop is CASSYSYRAPEQYF. CDR3 in DNA: TGTGCCAGCAGTTACTCGTACAGGGCCCCCGAGCAGTACTTC.

The rearrangement joins TRBV28 to TRBJ1-1; tentative D call: TRBD1 (5 bases). Germline assignment: CDR1 MDHEN and CDR2 SYDVKM. V lost 7 bases, J lost 0 bases, and 15 bases lay in between. There are 15 residues in the CDR3. The CDR3 region is CASKIPGTVNTEAFF. The CDR3 nucleotides read TGTGCCAGCAAGATTCCCGGGACTGTGAACACTGAAGCTTTCTTT.